These 10 T cell receptor beta chains originate from one sample sequenced in a study of blood T cell repertoires in COVID-19. Clones were read by immunoSEQ multiplex PCR, and TCRdb kept only the in-frame ones, dropping some. The sample includes around 390,000 clones, 80% to 90% of them seen just once. Sequencing was carried out using PBMCs or T cells enriched from blood (not recorded which). These receptor sequences come from a woman between 50 and 59 years old who had recovered from COVID-19.

The genes are TRBV5-6 and TRBJ2-5, with TRBD1 as a possible D gene (6 bases). Germline loops: CDR1 SGHDT, CDR2 YYEEEE. The CDR3 consists of 15 residues. Trimming removed 3 bases from V and 5 bases from J, with 17 bases in between. Written as DNA, the CDR3 is TGTGCCAGCAGCTGGGGGTCTGCAGGGGCGGAGACCCAGTACTTC. Translating it yields CASSWGSAGAETQYF.

V is TRBV5-4 and J is TRBJ2-7; D is undetermined. The CDR3 is 12 residues long. The V end lost 2 bases, the J end lost 3 bases, and 6 bases lay between the germline ends. Germline values: CDR1 SGHNT, CDR2 YYREEE (reference sequence). The CDR3 bases are TGTGCCAGCAGCTTTCTTAACTACGAGCAGTACTTC. Translation: CASSFLNYEQYF.

The chain has TRBV10-3 and TRBJ2-3, with 8 bases identical to TRBD1. Unmatched junction bases numbered 0, after V lost 6 bases and J lost 1 base. CDR1 ENHRY and CDR2 SYGVKD come from the germline V gene. This CDR3 contains 13 residues. The chain's CDR3 is CAIRTGGTDTQYF. Here the CDR3 DNA reads TGTGCCATCAGGACAGGGGGCACAGATACGCAGTATTTT.

This clone came up once. This rearrangement joins TRBV7-2 to TRBJ2-3; D is undetermined. In germline, CDR1 is SGHTA, CDR2 FQGNSA. V was pared by 1 base and J by 0 bases, with 11 bases between. The length of the CDR3 is 16 residues. CDR3 sequence reads: CASSLEPTSSTDTQYF. The CDR3 DNA follows: TGTGCCAGCAGCTTAGAACCCACTTCTAGCACAGATACGCAGTATTTT.

V usage is TRBV7-2 and J usage is TRBJ1-6, with 7 bases lining up with TRBD1. The CDR3 consists of 15 residues. Germline V gene lookup returns CDR1 SGHTA and CDR2 FQGNSA. Trimming cost V 5 bases and J 4 bases; bases outside gene matches: 5. CDR3: CASSLDRLYNSPLHF. CDR3 in DNA: TGTGCCAGCAGCCTGGACAGGCTGTATAATTCACCCCTCCACTTT.

V is TRBV28 and J is TRBJ1-2; D is unresolved. The ends were cut back, 3 bases at V and 2 bases at J, with 13 bases in the middle. Germline V gene data show CDR1 as MDHEN and CDR2 as SYDVKM. The CDR3 is 15 residues long. Written as DNA, the CDR3 is TGTGCCAGCAGTTTTATCCCGGGAGGAAACTATGGCTACACCTTC. Its protein product is CASSFIPGGNYGYTF.

The CDR3 DNA is TGTGCCAGCAGTTTAGTGGGGGGTTATGAGCAGTTCTTC. Translated, it gives CASSLVGGYEQFF. The rearrangement joins TRBV12-3 or TRBV12-4 to TRBJ2-1, with D possibly matching TRBD2 (6 bases). Trimming took 1 base from V and 8 from J, leaving 9 bases between them. The CDR3 is made up of 13 amino acids.

V and J are TRBV4-1 and TRBJ1-1; 7 bases are shared with TRBD1. The CDR3 runs 16 residues. The germline V gene encodes CDR1 MGHRA and CDR2 YSYEKL. Germline trimming cut 1 base from V and 11 bases from J; bases unmatched to any gene: 16. For the CDR3, the DNA is TGCGCCAGCAGCCAAGGTCGGACAGGCCGTCGAGTTAGGGCTTTCTTT. Translation gives CASSQGRTGRRVRAFF.

This chain uses TRBV7-9 with TRBJ2-1, with 10 bases that match TRBD1. The germline CDR1 and CDR2 sequences are SEHNR and FQNEAQ (reference sequence). V trimming: 1 base; J trimming: 4 bases; junction bases outside the gene matches: 13. This CDR3 is built from 19 residues. In nucleotides, the CDR3 is TGTGCCAGCAGCTTAGGACAGGGGGCCTACCAAGAACGATACAATGAGCAGTTCTTC. This codes for CASSLGQGAYQERYNEQFF.

The rearrangement uses TRBV5-4 and TRBJ1-3; possible D gene TRBD1, 5 bases. Germline loops: CDR1 SGHNT, CDR2 YYREEE (reference sequence). CDR3 length: 14 residues. V was pared by 3 bases and J by 4 bases, with 11 bases between. The CDR3 DNA reads TGTGCCAGCAGCTCCGACAGTGCCGGAAACACCATATATTTT. Protein product: CASSSDSAGNTIYF.